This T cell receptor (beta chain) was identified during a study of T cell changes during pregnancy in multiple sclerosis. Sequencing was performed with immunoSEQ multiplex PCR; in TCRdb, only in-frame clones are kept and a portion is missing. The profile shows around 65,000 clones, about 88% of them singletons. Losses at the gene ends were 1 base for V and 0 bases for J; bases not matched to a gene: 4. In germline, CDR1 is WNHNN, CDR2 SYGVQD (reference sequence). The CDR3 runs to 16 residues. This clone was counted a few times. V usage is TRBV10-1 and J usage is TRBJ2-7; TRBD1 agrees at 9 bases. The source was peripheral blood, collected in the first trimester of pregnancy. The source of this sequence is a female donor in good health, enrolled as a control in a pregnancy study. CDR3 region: CASSELGQGDSYEQYF. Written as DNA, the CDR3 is TGCGCCAGCAGTGAGTTGGGACAGGGAGACTCCTACGAGCAGTACTTC.